The following is a TCR beta chain sequence with its context. TCRdb's copy holds only in-frame clones and misses some; the assay was immunoSEQ multiplex PCR. The data contain more than 45,000 clones, 75% to 95% of them singletons. This specimen comes from a study of technical replicates of blood from a few donors. The CDR3 spans 16 residues. Germline loops: CDR1 SNHLY, CDR2 FYNNEI. With 6 bases removed from V and 0 bases from J, the gap between germline ends came to 14 bases. Sequences were obtained from PBMCs. The chain has TRBV2 and TRBJ1-4; weak D call: TRBD1 (6 bases). The TCR originated in a human donor in good health. Some clones in this sample may be carry-over from other donors' samples. CDR3 sequence (DNA): TGTGCCAGCAGCGGGGGGCTGGTTGCAACTAATGAAAAACTGTTTTTT. Amino acids: CASSGGLVATNEKLFF.